These 13 T cell receptor beta chains share one sample of origin, sequenced in a study of response to subunit inactivated influenza vaccine. MiXCR was run by TCRdb on the RT-PCR reads, yielding one entry per CDR3 protein. There are 550,000 to 800,000 distinct CDR3 sequences in the sample; roughly 14% occur only once, and 5.5% to 8% lies in the top ten. This material consisted of PBMCs from blood, taken 14 to 15 days before vaccination. These receptors all come from a man aged 45-60 years who received an inactivated influenza vaccine.

The rearrangement uses TRBV30 and TRBJ1-1, with 9 bases lining up with TRBD1. The V gene's germline CDR1 is GTSNPN and CDR2 SVGIG (reference sequence). V lost 0 bases, J lost 10 bases, and 6 bases stayed unmatched. The CDR3 contains 13 residues. CDR3 DNA sequence: TGTGCCTGGAGTGTTGCACAGGGGGCGAGAGCTTTCTTT. It yields the protein CAWSVAQGARAFF.

The chain has TRBV29-1 and TRBJ1-1, with 9 bases aligning to TRBD1. The germline V gene encodes CDR1 SQVTM and CDR2 ANQGSEA. The CDR3 is 11 amino acids. The V gene end was trimmed by 7 bases and the J gene end by 11 bases; junction bases not matched to a gene: 8. CDR3 sequence reads: CSAGTGRRAFF. In nucleotides, the CDR3 is TGCAGCGCTGGGACAGGGCGTAGGGCTTTCTTT.

J is TRBJ2-2 and V is TRBV7-9, with D unclear. The CDR3 consists of 15 residues. The germline CDR1 and CDR2 sequences are SEHNR and FQNEAQ (reference sequence). Trimming shortened V by 5 bases and J by 2 bases, and 12 bases separated the two germline ends. As DNA, the CDR3 is TGTGCCAGCAGCCCTTGGACCTCAAACACCGGGGAGCTGTTTTTT. It codes for CASSPWTSNTGELFF.

J is TRBJ2-7 and V is TRBV7-6; D possibly corresponds to TRBD2 (5 bases). The CDR3 loop spans 17 amino acids. With 0 bases removed from V and 2 bases from J, the gap between germline ends came to 17 bases. Germline-derived CDR1 and CDR2 are SGHVS and FNYEAQ. CDR3 region: CASSLAIGREAPYEQYF. The DNA of the CDR3 is TGTGCCAGCAGCTTAGCCATAGGGAGAGAGGCGCCCTACGAGCAGTACTTC. Using reference TRBV7-6 and TRBJ2-7 for the parts outside the CDR3, the full variable domain is GAGVSQSPRYKVTKRGQDVALRCDPISGHVSLYWYRQALGQGPEFLTYFNYEAQQDKSGLPNDRFSAERPEGSISTLTIQRTEQRDSAMYRCASSLAIGREAPYEQYFGPGTRLTVT.

The chain joins TRBV11-2 to TRBJ2-1; TRBD2 matches 15 bases. With V trimmed by 4 bases and J by 8 bases, 3 bases remained unmatched. Germline lookup yields CDR1 SGHAT and CDR2 FQNNGV. The CDR3 extends over 15 amino acids. The CDR3 nucleotides read TGTGCCAGCAGCTGGGGACTAGCGGGGGGCTATGAGCAGTTCTTC. Translating it yields CASSWGLAGGYEQFF.

On this clonotype: A much larger clone lies a single base off, so this may be a read error. The CDR3 spells CASSQNFGGYEQYF. The DNA of the CDR3 is TGCGCCAGCAGCCAAAATTTCGGCGGTTACGAGCAGTACTTC. The gene calls are TRBV4-3 and TRBJ2-7; D call uncertain. CDR1 is LGHNA and CDR2 is YSLEER in the germline V gene. Trimming stripped 2 bases from V and 4 bases from J, with 12 bases between. CDR3 length: 14 residues.

In this sample, this clonotype turned up a few times. CDR3 loop: CSVGGVYSTDTQYF. CDR3 coding DNA: TGCAGCGTTGGGGGGGTTTACAGCACAGATACGCAGTATTTT. V usage is TRBV29-1 and J usage is TRBJ2-3, with TRBD2 as a possible D gene (6 bases). The germline CDR1 and CDR2 sequences are SQVTM and ANQGSEA. V lost 4 bases to trimming and J lost 0 bases, with 11 bases between them. The CDR3 is 14 residues long.

This clonotype was observed at least ten times. The CDR3 coding sequence is TGCGCCAGCTCCCAACAGGGGCGGCGGCTTATCTACAATGAGCAGTTCTTC. Translating gives CASSQQGRRLIYNEQFF. This chain links TRBV5-1 with TRBJ2-1; TRBD1 agrees at 7 bases. The CDR3 consists of 17 residues. V lost 7 bases, J lost 3 bases, and 16 bases stayed unmatched. The germline CDR1 and CDR2 sequences are SGHRS and YFSETQ.

The rearrangement links TRBV21-1 to TRBJ1-2; the table's D call, TRBD1, has no DNA check behind it. TRBV21-1 is tagged as a pseudogene. This CDR3 region has 14 residues. In nucleotides, the CDR3 is TGTGCCAGCAGCGTAGGGGTACTTGTCTATGGCTACACCTTC. Amino acid sequence: CASSVGVLVYGYTF.

This clonotype was seen ten or more times. The chain employs TRBV6-1 and TRBJ1-4; D perhaps matches TRBD1 (6 bases). The CDR3 contains 14 residues. Trimming removed 8 bases at V and 6 bases at J, with 16 bases between. Germline V CDR1 and CDR2: MNHNS, SASEGT. In DNA form, the CDR3 reads TGTGCCAGCCGCCCATTCGGGGGCTATGAAAAACTGTTTTTT. Its protein is CASRPFGGYEKLFF.

This chain links TRBV4-1 with TRBJ2-2, with TRBD2 matching over 8 bases. This CDR3 is built from 17 residues. Unmatched junction bases numbered 12, after V lost 6 bases and J lost 3 bases. CDR1 is MGHRA and CDR2 is YSYEKL in the germline V gene. The CDR3 spells CASRPYPGRGDTGELFF. The CDR3 region has the DNA TGCGCCAGCAGACCCTACCCCGGGAGGGGGGACACCGGGGAGCTGTTTTTT.

This chain links TRBV12-3 or TRBV12-4 with TRBJ2-1; TRBD2 is a possible D gene (6 bases). Trimming pared 3 bases from V and 6 bases from J, leaving 12 bases between. This CDR3 region has 14 residues. CDR3: CASSLDTGLNEQFF. The CDR3, as DNA: TGTGCCAGCAGTTTGGATACGGGACTCAATGAGCAGTTCTTC.

The chain couples TRBV4-3 to TRBJ2-1; D unclear. The V end was cut by 1 base, the J end by 10 bases, with 14 bases between. The CDR3 is 14 amino acids. Germline assignment: CDR1 LGHNA and CDR2 YSLEER. CDR3 in amino acids: CASSQVKYSLEQFF. The DNA of the CDR3 is TGCGCCAGCAGCCAAGTTAAGTACTCCCTAGAGCAGTTCTTC.